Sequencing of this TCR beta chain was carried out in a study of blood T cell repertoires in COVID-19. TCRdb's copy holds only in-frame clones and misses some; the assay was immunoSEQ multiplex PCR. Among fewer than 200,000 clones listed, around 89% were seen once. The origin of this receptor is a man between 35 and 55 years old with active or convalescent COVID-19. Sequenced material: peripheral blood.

The CDR3, as DNA: TGTGCCAGCAGCACAGCCCCCCCCTTGGACAAGTCCTACGAGCAGTACTTC. This encodes CASSTAPPLDKSYEQYF. The J gene is TRBJ2-7, the V gene TRBV28, with D possibly TRBD1 on 5 matching bases. The CDR3 has 17 amino acids. V shed 6 bases and J shed 1 base, with 22 bases lying between them. Germline V CDR1 and CDR2: MDHEN, SYDVKM. The full variable domain, in which reference TRBV28 and TRBJ2-7 provide the parts outside the CDR3, is DVKVTQSSRYLVKRTGEKVFLECVQDMDHENMFWYRQDPGLGLRLIYFSYDVKMKEKGDIPEGYSVSREKKERFSLILESASTNQTSMYLCASSTAPPLDKSYEQYFGPGTRLTVT.